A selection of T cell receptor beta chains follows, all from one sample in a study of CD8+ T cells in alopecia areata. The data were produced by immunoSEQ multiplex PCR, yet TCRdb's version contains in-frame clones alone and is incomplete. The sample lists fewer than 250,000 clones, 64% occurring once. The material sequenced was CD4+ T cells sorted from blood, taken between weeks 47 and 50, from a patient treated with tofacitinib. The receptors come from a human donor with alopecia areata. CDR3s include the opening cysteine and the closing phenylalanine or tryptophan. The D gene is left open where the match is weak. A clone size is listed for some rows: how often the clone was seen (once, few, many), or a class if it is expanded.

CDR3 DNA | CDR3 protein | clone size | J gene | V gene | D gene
TGTGCCAGCAGCTTATTTAAAGGCAGCTACAATGAGCAGTTCTTC | CASSLFKGSYNEQFF | NA | TRBJ2-1 | TRBV7-3 | NA
TGTGCCAGCAGTTCAGACAGGGTTGGGTCCGGGGAGCTGTTTTTT | CASSSDRVGSGELFF | NA | TRBJ2-2 | TRBV2 | TRBD1
TGTGCCTGGAACGGGGGCACAGATACGCAGTATTTT | CAWNGGTDTQYF | NA | TRBJ2-3 | TRBV30 | NA
TGCAGCGTTGGGACAGCCTCCTACGAGCAGTACTTC | CSVGTASYEQYF | few | TRBJ2-7 | TRBV29-1 | NA
TGTGCCTGGAGTGTGACTAGCGGACCCTACGAGCAGTACTTC | CAWSVTSGPYEQYF | NA | TRBJ2-7 | TRBV30 | TRBD2
TGTGCCATCAGTGACCGGCCCACAGATACGCAGTATTTT | CAISDRPTDTQYF | few | TRBJ2-3 | TRBV10-3 | NA
TGTGCCAGCAGTGAATTGCCGAACACCGGGGAGCTGTTTTTT | CASSELPNTGELFF | NA | TRBJ2-2 | TRBV25-1 | NA
TGTGCCAGTAGTGATTGGGGCAGGGGGCCCACTGAAGCTTTCTTT | CASSDWGRGPTEAFF | NA | TRBJ1-1 | TRBV19 | TRBD1
TGTGCCAGTAGTACCGGAGTTGACATGGATGGCTACACCTTC | CASSTGVDMDGYTF | NA | TRBJ1-2 | TRBV19 | NA
TGCGCCAGCAGCGCAGCAGGGTCGTTCACAGATACGCAGTATTTT | CASSAAGSFTDTQYF | NA | TRBJ2-3 | TRBV5-1 | NA
TGTGCCTGGAGCCGGGCCACAGATACGCAGTATTTT | CAWSRATDTQYF | once | TRBJ2-3 | TRBV30 | NA
TGCAGCGTTGAAGATGGTTTCGGGGAGCTGTTTTTT | CSVEDGFGELFF | few | TRBJ2-2 | TRBV29-1 | NA
TGCAGCGTTTGGACTTACTCCTACGAGCAGTACTTC | CSVWTYSYEQYF | NA | TRBJ2-7 | TRBV29-1 | NA
TGTGCGCTAGGCGGGAGGGGCTACACCTTC | CALGGRGYTF | NA | TRBJ1-2 | TRBV30 | NA
TGTGCCAGCAGCTTCAAAGGGGGCACCGGGGAGCTGTTTTTT | CASSFKGGTGELFF | NA | TRBJ2-2 | TRBV7-2 | NA
TGCAGCGTTGAAGTCAGGGGAATAAGGAACACTGAAGCTTTCTTT | CSVEVRGIRNTEAFF | NA | TRBJ1-1 | TRBV29-1 | NA
TGTGCCAGCAGTATCACAGATACGCAGTATTTT | CASSITDTQYF | once | TRBJ2-3 | TRBV2 | NA
TGTGCCAGCAGCTTAGAAGGCCGATACGAGCAGTACTTC | CASSLEGRYEQYF | NA | TRBJ2-7 | TRBV7-9 | NA
TGCGCCAGCAACTCCGGGACAGGGGGCTTCGAGCAGTACTTC | CASNSGTGGFEQYF | NA | TRBJ2-7 | TRBV5-1 | TRBD1
TGCGCCAGCACGCCGGGACTAGCGGGATACAATGAGCAGTTCTTC | CASTPGLAGYNEQFF | once | TRBJ2-1 | TRBV4-3 | TRBD2
TGCAGCGTTGAAATGAGGCGGGGGCCTGGAAACACCATATATTTT | CSVEMRRGPGNTIYF | NA | TRBJ1-3 | TRBV29-1 | NA
TGCGCCAGCAGCTTAACAGGGCCTGGAGCTTTCTTT | CASSLTGPGAFF | NA | TRBJ1-1 | TRBV5-1 | NA
TGCAGCGTTGAAGAAGGTCAGGGTAACACTGAAGCTTTCTTT | CSVEEGQGNTEAFF | NA | TRBJ1-1 | TRBV29-1 | NA
TGTGCCAGCAGCTTGCAATACGAGCAGTACTTC | CASSLQYEQYF | once | TRBJ2-7 | TRBV7-2 | NA
TGCGCCAGCAGCCCCAAGGACGGGGACTACGAGCAGTACTTC | CASSPKDGDYEQYF | NA | TRBJ2-7 | TRBV5-1 | NA
TGTGCCAGCAGCGATCCGGGACTAGCGGGGGCATTT | CASSDPGLAGAF | once | TRBJ2-3 | TRBV5-5 | TRBD2
TGTGCCAGCAGTGAATACGAGAACACTGAAGCTTTCTTT | CASSEYENTEAFF | NA | TRBJ1-1 | TRBV25-1 | NA
TGTGCCAGCAGCAATCACTATGGCTACACCTTC | CASSNHYGYTF | NA | TRBJ1-2 | TRBV9 | NA
TGTGCCAGCAGCCCCAATGAGCAGTTCTTC | CASSPNEQFF | NA | TRBJ2-1 | TRBV7-2 | NA
TGTGCCAGCAGTTACTCAGGGCGCGGAGCTAACTATGGCTACACCTTC | CASSYSGRGANYGYTF | NA | TRBJ1-2 | TRBV6-5 | NA
TGCAGCGTTGAAGTTTACAATGAGCAGTTCTTC | CSVEVYNEQFF | NA | TRBJ2-1 | TRBV29-1 | NA
TGCGCCAGCAGCCAAGATTTACTGGTGACTCCGGACTACGAGCAGTACTTC | CASSQDLLVTPDYEQYF | NA | TRBJ2-7 | TRBV4-3 | NA
TGTGCCACCAGCAGAGGGAATCAACGGCCCCCAGGCTACACCTTC | CATSRGNQRPPGYTF | NA | TRBJ1-2 | TRBV15 | NA
TGTGCCATCGGTGCGGGGCCAGTTGGGGAGACCCAGTACTTC | CAIGAGPVGETQYF | NA | TRBJ2-5 | TRBV10-3 | NA
TGTGCCTGGAGTGCCCTCGGGACCAGCAGGGACAATGAGCAGTTCTTC | CAWSALGTSRDNEQFF | NA | TRBJ2-1 | TRBV30 | NA
TGTGCCAGCAGCACGGGACAGGGGGCCGAAGAGCAGTTCTTC | CASSTGQGAEEQFF | NA | TRBJ2-1 | TRBV7-3 | TRBD1
TGTGCCAGCAGTGAATCCCTTCTTGCGTTACGTGAAGCTTTCTTT | CASSESLLALREAFF | NA | TRBJ1-1 | TRBV6-1 | NA
TGTGCCAGCAGCCAAGCGGGGGCAGACACCGGGGAGCTGTTTTTT | CASSQAGADTGELFF | NA | TRBJ2-2 | TRBV4-2 | NA
TGTGCCAGCAGCTTACTACGACTAGCGGGGGGCCGTAGCTCCGGGGAGCTGTTTTTT | CASSLLRLAGGRSSGELFF | NA | TRBJ2-2 | TRBV7-8 | TRBD2
TGCGCCAGCAGCTCGGGGGGAAACCTCCGCACAGATACGCAGTATTTT | CASSSGGNLRTDTQYF | NA | TRBJ2-3 | TRBV5-1 | TRBD2
TGCGCCAGCAGTTCGCAGGCTGGTTCACCCCTCCACTTT | CASSSQAGSPLHF | NA | TRBJ1-6 | TRBV10-2 | NA
TGTGCCAGCAGGACGGACAGTATGAGCTCCTATAATTCACCCCTCCACTTT | CASRTDSMSSYNSPLHF | NA | TRBJ1-6 | TRBV2 | NA
TGCAGCGTCGGAACCACAGGGGGGATCTATGGCTACACCTTC | CSVGTTGGIYGYTF | NA | TRBJ1-2 | TRBV29-1 | TRBD1
TGTGCCTGGGGGGGGCAGTCCGCTAATTCACCCCTCCACTTT | CAWGGQSANSPLHF | NA | TRBJ1-6 | TRBV30 | NA
TGTGCCAGTCAAACAGGGAAAGGCATCTATTCACCCCTCCACTTT | CASQTGKGIYSPLHF | NA | TRBJ1-6 | TRBV19 | NA
TGCAGCGTTGCGACAGGGTTCAATTCACCCCTCCACTTT | CSVATGFNSPLHF | NA | TRBJ1-6 | TRBV29-1 | TRBD1
TGTGCCAGCAGCTTATTAGAAGAGACCCAGTACTTC | CASSLLEETQYF | NA | TRBJ2-5 | TRBV7-2 | NA
TGTGCCAGCAGTGAGGACCTGGGGACCGTGGATTCACCCCTCCACTTT | CASSEDLGTVDSPLHF | NA | TRBJ1-6 | TRBV25-1 | NA
TGTGCCACCAGCAGAGATCGGGGGACAGGTGAAAAACTGTTTTTT | CATSRDRGTGEKLFF | few | TRBJ1-4 | TRBV15 | TRBD1
TGCAGCGTTGCTGGGGCTGCAACTAATGAAAAACTGTTTTTT | CSVAGAATNEKLFF | NA | TRBJ1-4 | TRBV29-1 | NA
TGCGCCAGCAGCTTGGAGGGGGCGAGCGGCTACACCTTC | CASSLEGASGYTF | few | TRBJ1-2 | TRBV5-1 | TRBD1
TGTGCCAGCAGCTTAGGTACAGCGAAAGAGACCCAGTACTTC | CASSLGTAKETQYF | once | TRBJ2-5 | TRBV7-9 | NA
TGCGCCAGCAGCTTGGGGTATAGGGATGAGAACCAGTACTTC | CASSLGYRDENQYF | NA | TRBJ2-5 | TRBV5-1 | NA
TGTGCCAGCAGCCCGGGGCGGAACTCACCCCTCCACTTT | CASSPGRNSPLHF | NA | TRBJ1-6 | TRBV5-1 | NA
TGTGCCACCAGCAGATCCCTAGCGGGGACCTACGAGCAGTACTTC | CATSRSLAGTYEQYF | once | TRBJ2-7 | TRBV15 | TRBD2
TGTGCTAGTGGATCTCTAGATACGCAGTATTTT | CASGSLDTQYF | once | TRBJ2-3 | TRBV12-5 | NA